Shown below are 9 T cell receptor beta chains from a single sample sequenced in a study of tumor and adjacent non-tumor tissue in lung cancer. The template was RNA from unsorted bulk tissue. More than 3 cm separated this lung sample from the edge of the tumor. The library came from three nested PCR rounds adapted from ARM-PCR protocols. TCRdb re-derived calls from the multiplex PCR reads in MiXCR, one entry per CDR3 protein. The repertoire holds 35,000 to 55,000 distinct CDR3 sequences, with approximately 60% as singletons. The specimen was distant non-tumor lung tissue. The receptors here all came from a woman aged 40 to 50 with non-small cell lung cancer.

This chain uses TRBV11-2 with TRBJ2-1; TRBD2 matches at 8 bases. The germline V gene has CDR1 SGHAT and CDR2 FQNNGV. The CDR3 totals 15 residues. The CDR3 sequence is CACSLDPSGGIEQFF. CDR3 DNA sequence: TGTGCTTGCAGCCTAGATCCCAGCGGGGGAATTGAGCAGTTCTTC.

This clonotype was seen repeatedly, ten times or more. For the CDR3, the DNA is TGTGCCAGCAGCCCCCAGGCGGATACGCAGTATTTT. Amino acid sequence: CASSPQADTQYF. The chain carries TRBV5-4 and TRBJ2-3; D remains ambiguous. The CDR3 length is 12 residues. Looked up from germline, CDR1 is SGHNT and CDR2 is YYREEE (reference sequence). V lost 4 bases, J lost 6 bases, and 9 bases lay in between.

Concerning this clonotype: Since the CDR3 does not end with the conserved phenylalanine or tryptophan, this likely comes from a read error. The V and J genes are TRBV11-3 and TRBJ2-4, with 9 bases identical to TRBD1. The CDR3 contains 14 residues. The germline gives CDR1 SGHNT, CDR2 YENEEA. In nucleotides, the CDR3 is TGTGTCAGCAGCTGGGGACAGGGACAAAACATTCAGTACCTC. Translating it yields CVSSWGQGQNIQYL.

A remark on this clonotype: Relative to the germline gene, one junction end is altered; a read error may explain this. The V call is TRBV6-1, the J call TRBJ2-3; D gene ambiguous. CDR3 length: 13 residues. Per the germline V gene, CDR1 is MNHNS and CDR2 is SASEGT. CDR3 loop: CASGIGRTDSQYF. The CDR3 coding sequence is TGTGCCAGCGGTATCGGGCGCACAGATTCGCAGTACTTT.

A remark on this clonotype: An end of the junction does not agree with germline; a read error may underlie this. The V and J genes are TRBV4-1 and TRBJ2-2; possibly TRBD2 for D (5 bases). CDR3 length: 14 amino acids. CDR1 MGHRA and CDR2 YSYEKL come from the germline V gene. CDR3 coding DNA: TGCGCCAGCAGCCAGCAACTAAACGCCGGGGAGCTGTTTTTC. Translated: CASSQQLNAGELFF.

The CDR3: CASSLVASAETQYF. CDR3 DNA: TGTGCCAGCAGTCTGGTAGCGTCGGCGGAGACCCAGTACTTC. The chain couples TRBV12-3 or TRBV12-4 to TRBJ2-5; D possibly corresponds to TRBD2 (5 bases). The CDR3 covers 14 residues. V lost 5 bases, J lost 5 bases, and 15 bases lay in between.

Many counts were recorded for this clonotype. The chain recombines TRBV4-1 with TRBJ2-7; maybe TRBD1 (6 bases). The CDR3 has 13 residues. The germline V gene encodes CDR1 MGHRA and CDR2 YSYEKL. V shed 3 bases and J shed 8 bases, with 14 bases lying between them. The CDR3 DNA reads TGCGCCAGCAGCCAGCGCACCGGGACAAAGCAGTACTTC. This gives the protein CASSQRTGTKQYF.

Notes on this clonotype: A much larger clone is a single base away; this may be a read error. J is TRBJ2-5 and V is TRBV5-1; 8 positions agree with TRBD1. V lost 4 bases, J lost 5 bases, and 10 bases stayed unmatched. Germline CDR1 reads SGHRS; CDR2 reads YFSETQ. The CDR3 loop spans 15 amino acids. CDR3 loop: CASSIQGQAHETQYF. Written as DNA, the CDR3 is TGCGCCAGCAGCATTCAGGGACAGGCTCATGAGACCCAGTACTTC.

Notes on this clonotype: A much more abundant neighbour one base away suggests this may be a read error. DNA of the CDR3: TGCAGTGCCCCAGGACTAGCGTTGTACGAGCAGTACTTC. The encoded protein is CSAPGLALYEQYF. The chain joins TRBV20-1 to TRBJ2-7; 9 bases are a match to TRBD2. J gave up 4 bases and V 6 bases, and 7 bases lay outside the gene matches. Germline loops: CDR1 DFQATT, CDR2 SNEGSKA (reference sequence). The CDR3 has 13 residues.